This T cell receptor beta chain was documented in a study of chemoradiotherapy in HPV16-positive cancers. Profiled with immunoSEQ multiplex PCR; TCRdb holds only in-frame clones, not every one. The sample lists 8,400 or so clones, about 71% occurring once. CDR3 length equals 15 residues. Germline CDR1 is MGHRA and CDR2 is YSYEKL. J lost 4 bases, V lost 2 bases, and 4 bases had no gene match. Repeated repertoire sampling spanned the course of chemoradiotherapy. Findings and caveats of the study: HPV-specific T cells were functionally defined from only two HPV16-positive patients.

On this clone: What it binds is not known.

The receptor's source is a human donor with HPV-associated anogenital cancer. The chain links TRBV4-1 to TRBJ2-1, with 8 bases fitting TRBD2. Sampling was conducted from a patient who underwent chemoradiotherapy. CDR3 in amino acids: CASSQTSGPYNEQFF. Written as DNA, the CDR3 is TGCGCCAGCAGCCAAACTAGCGGCCCTTACAATGAGCAGTTCTTC.